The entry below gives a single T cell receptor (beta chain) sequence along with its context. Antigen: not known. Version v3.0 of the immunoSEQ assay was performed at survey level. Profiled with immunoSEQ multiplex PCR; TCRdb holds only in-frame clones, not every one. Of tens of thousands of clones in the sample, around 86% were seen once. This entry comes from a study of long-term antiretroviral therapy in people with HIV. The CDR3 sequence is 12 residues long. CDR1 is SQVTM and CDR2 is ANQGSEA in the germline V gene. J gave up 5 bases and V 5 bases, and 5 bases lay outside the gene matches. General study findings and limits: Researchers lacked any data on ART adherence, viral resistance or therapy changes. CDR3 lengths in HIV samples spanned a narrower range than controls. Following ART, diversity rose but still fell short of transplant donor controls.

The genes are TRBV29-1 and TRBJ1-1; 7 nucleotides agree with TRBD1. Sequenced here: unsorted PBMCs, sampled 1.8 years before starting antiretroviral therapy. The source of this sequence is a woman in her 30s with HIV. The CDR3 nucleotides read TGCAGCGTTTGGGCAGGGGGAACTGAAGCTTTCTTT. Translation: CSVWAGGTEAFF.